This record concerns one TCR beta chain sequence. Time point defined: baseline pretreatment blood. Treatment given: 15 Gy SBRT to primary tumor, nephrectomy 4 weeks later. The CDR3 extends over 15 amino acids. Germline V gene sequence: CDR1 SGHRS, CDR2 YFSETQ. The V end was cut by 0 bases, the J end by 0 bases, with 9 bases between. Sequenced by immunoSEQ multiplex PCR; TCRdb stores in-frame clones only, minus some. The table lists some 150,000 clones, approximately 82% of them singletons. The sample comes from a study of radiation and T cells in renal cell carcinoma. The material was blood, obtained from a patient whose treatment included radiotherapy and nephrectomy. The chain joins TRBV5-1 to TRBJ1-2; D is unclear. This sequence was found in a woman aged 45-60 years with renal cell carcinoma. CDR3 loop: CASSLAGNPNYGYTF. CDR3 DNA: TGCGCCAGCAGCTTGGCCGGAAACCCTAACTATGGCTACACCTTC. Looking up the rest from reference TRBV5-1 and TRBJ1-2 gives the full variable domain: KAGVTQTPRYLIKTRGQQVTLSCSPISGHRSVSWYQQTPGQGLQFLFEYFSETQRNKGNFPGRFSGRQFSNSRSEMNVSTLELGDSALYLCASSLAGNPNYGYTFGSGTRLTVV.